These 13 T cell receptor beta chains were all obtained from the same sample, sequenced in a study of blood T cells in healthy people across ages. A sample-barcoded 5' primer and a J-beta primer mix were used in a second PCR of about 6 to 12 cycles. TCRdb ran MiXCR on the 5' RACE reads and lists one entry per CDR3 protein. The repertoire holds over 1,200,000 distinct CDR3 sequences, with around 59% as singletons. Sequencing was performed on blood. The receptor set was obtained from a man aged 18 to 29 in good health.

This chain's CDR3 is CSVVILGQGLLGQYF. The CDR3 DNA reads TGCAGCGTTGTAATTTTGGGACAGGGTCTACTCGGGCAGTACTTC. V and J are TRBV29-1 and TRBJ2-4; 9 bases agree with TRBD1. Germline CDR1 SQVTM, CDR2 ANQGSEA. V trimming: 4 bases; J trimming: 13 bases; junction bases outside the gene matches: 17. The length of the CDR3 is 15 residues. The full variable domain, in which reference TRBV29-1 and TRBJ2-4 provide the parts outside the CDR3, is SAVISQKPSRDICQRGTSLTIQCQVDSQVTMMFWYRQQPGQSLTLIATANQGSEATYESGFVIDKFPISRPNLTFSTLTVSNMSPEDSSIYLCSVVILGQGLLGQYFGAGTRLSVL.

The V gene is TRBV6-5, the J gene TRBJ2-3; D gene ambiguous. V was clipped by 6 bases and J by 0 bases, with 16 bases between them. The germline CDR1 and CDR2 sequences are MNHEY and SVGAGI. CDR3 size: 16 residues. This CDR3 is CASSPTRPTSTDTQYF. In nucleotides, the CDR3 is TGTGCCAGCAGCCCCACGAGGCCCACTAGCACAGATACGCAGTATTTT.

This chain's CDR3 is CASSLAQGRTEAFF. CDR3 sequence (DNA): TGCGCCAGCAGCTTGGCTCAGGGGAGAACTGAAGCTTTCTTT. V usage is TRBV5-1 and J usage is TRBJ1-1; perhaps TRBD1 as D (6 bases). Germline CDR1 is SGHRS and CDR2 is YFSETQ. V lost 0 bases and J lost 5, with 11 bases in between. This CDR3 contains 14 residues.

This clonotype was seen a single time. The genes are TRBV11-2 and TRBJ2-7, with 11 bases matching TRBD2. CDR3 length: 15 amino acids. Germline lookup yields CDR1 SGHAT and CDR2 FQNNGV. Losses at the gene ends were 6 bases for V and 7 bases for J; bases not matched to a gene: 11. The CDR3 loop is CASSEGTSGLNEQYF. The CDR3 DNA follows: TGTGCCAGCAGTGAAGGGACTAGCGGACTCAATGAGCAGTACTTC.

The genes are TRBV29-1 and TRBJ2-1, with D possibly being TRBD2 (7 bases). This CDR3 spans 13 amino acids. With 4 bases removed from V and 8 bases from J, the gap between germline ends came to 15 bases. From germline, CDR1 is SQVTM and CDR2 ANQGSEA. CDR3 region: CSVVLGGGYEQFF. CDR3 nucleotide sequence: TGCAGCGTTGTACTAGGGGGGGGTTATGAGCAGTTCTTC.

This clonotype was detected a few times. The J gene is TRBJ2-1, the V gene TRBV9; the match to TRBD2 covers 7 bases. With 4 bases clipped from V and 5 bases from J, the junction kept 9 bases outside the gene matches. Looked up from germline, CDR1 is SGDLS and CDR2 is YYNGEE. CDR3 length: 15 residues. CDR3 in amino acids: CASSFSRDYDNEQFF. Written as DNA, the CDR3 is TGTGCCAGCAGCTTCTCCCGGGACTATGACAATGAGCAGTTCTTC.

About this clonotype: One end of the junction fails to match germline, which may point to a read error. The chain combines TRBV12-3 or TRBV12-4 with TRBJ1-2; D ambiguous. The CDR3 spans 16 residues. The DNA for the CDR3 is TGTGCCAGCAGTAAGAGTCTGGGAAACCTAAACTATGGCTGCACCTTC. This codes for CASSKSLGNLNYGCTF.

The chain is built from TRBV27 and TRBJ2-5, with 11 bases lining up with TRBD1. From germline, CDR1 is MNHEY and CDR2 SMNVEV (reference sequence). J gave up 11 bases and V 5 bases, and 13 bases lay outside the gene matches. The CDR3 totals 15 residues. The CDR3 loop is CASSAGTGGRNEQYF. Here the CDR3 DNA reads TGTGCCAGCAGTGCCGGGACAGGGGGAAGGAATGAGCAGTACTTC.

In nucleotides, the CDR3 is TGTGCCAGCAGTTTAACCCCCCGGGTTGGCGATGAGCAGTTCTTC. Amino acids: CASSLTPRVGDEQFF. This rearrangement joins TRBV12-3 or TRBV12-4 to TRBJ2-1; D gene ambiguous. V was pared by 2 bases and J by 8 bases, with 16 bases between. CDR3 length equals 15 residues.

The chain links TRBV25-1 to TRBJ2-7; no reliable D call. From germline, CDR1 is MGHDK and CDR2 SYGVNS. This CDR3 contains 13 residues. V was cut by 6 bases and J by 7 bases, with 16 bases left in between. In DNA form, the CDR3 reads TGTGCCAGCAGCCCCGATAGGTACAATGAGCAGTACTTC. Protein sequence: CASSPDRYNEQYF.

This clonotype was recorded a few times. DNA for the CDR3: TGCAGTGCTAGAGAGTCGGGAACCACAGATACGCAGTATTTT. Translated, it gives CSARESGTTDTQYF. The chain recombines TRBV20-1 with TRBJ2-3; D possibly corresponds to TRBD2 (5 bases). The germline gives CDR1 DFQATT, CDR2 SNEGSKA (reference sequence). The CDR3 runs to 14 residues. The ends were cut back, 0 bases at V and 2 bases at J, with 9 bases in the middle.

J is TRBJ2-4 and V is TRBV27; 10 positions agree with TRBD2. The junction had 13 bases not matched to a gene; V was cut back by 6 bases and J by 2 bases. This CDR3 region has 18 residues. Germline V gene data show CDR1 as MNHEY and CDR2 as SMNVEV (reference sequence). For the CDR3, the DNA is TGTGCCAGCAGCTCGGCTAGCGGGGGAATCGATTCCAAAAACATTCAGTACTTC. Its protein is CASSSASGGIDSKNIQYF.

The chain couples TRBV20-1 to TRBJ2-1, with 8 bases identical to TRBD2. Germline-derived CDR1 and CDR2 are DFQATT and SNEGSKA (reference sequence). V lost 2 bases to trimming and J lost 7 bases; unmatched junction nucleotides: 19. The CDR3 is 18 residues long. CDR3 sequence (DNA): TGCAGTGCTAGATTTATAACGCCGGGACTAGTTTTGGGGAATGAGCAGTTCTTC. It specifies CSARFITPGLVLGNEQFF.